The present TCR beta chain was sequenced within a study of T-cell reconstitution after alpha-beta-depleted transplantation in children. Overall study results and limits: Diversity of TCRbeta at day 60 was high in some patients, arising from surviving recipient T cells and thymic progenitors. It was reported that alpha-beta T cells came from several hundred expanded graft clones (about two months after transplant). Hyperexpanded clones declined; after one year, newly produced T cells mostly supplied diversity.

CDR1 SGHAT and CDR2 FQNNGV come from the germline V gene. V lost 4 bases and J lost 0; bases outside the gene matches: 16. There are 19 residues in the CDR3. With respect to this clonotype: Its antigen is as yet unknown.

Preparation of the TCRbeta library involved a method that used unique molecular identifiers. TCRdb called the PCR reads again in MiXCR, with one record for every CDR3 protein. Among about 1,000,000 distinct CDR3 sequences listed, roughly 29% were seen once. This clonotype was obtained from a boy younger than two who had a stem cell transplant for SCID, so the T cells may come from the graft donor. The specimen comprised PBMCs, mostly from graft donor cells, sampled 360 days after TCRalphabeta/CD19-depleted stem cell transplant. The V and J genes are TRBV11-2 and TRBJ2-3, with 7 bases aligning to TRBD2. Here the CDR3 reads CASSSTLPSKRGSTDTQYF. CDR3 coding DNA: TGTGCCAGCAGCTCGACCCTCCCCTCCAAGCGGGGTAGCACAGATACGCAGTATTTT. The variable domain in full, completed from reference TRBV11-2 and TRBJ2-3, reads EAGVAQSPRYKIIEKRQSVAFWCNPISGHATLYWYQQILGQGPKLLIQFQNNGVVDDSQLPKDRFSAERLKGVDSTLKIQPAKLEDSAVYLCASSSTLPSKRGSTDTQYFGPGTRLTVL.